A selection of T cell receptor beta chains follows, all from one sample in a study of T-cell reconstitution after alpha-beta-depleted transplantation in children. In TCRdb, the PCR reads were re-called with MiXCR into one record per CDR3 protein. The table includes hundreds of thousands of distinct CDR3 sequences, roughly 15% detected once. The sample in question was PBMCs from the stem cell graft donor, obtained from the stem cell graft. These receptors were taken from a human donor who donated a stem cell graft to a child with acute myeloid leukemia. The CDR3 runs from the conserved cysteine through the conserved F or W. The order of the fields is V gene, clone size, D gene, J gene, CDR3 protein, CDR3 DNA. A D gene is named only where the DNA matches it firmly. Clone size, where shown, is once, few, many, or a class for clones that have expanded.

v_gene: TRBV13; abundance: few; d_gene: TRBD1; j_gene: TRBJ1-6; CDR3aa: CASSPLSTGFSSYNSPLHF; CDR3nt: TGTGCCAGCAGCCCCCTATCGACAGGGTTCAGCTCCTATAATTCACCCCTCCACTTT
v_gene: TRBV29-1; abundance: many; d_gene: TRBD1; j_gene: TRBJ1-5; CDR3aa: CSVATGTANQPQHF; CDR3nt: TGCAGCGTGGCTACCGGGACAGCCAATCAGCCCCAGCATTTT
v_gene: TRBV10-3; abundance: many; d_gene: NA; j_gene: TRBJ2-1; CDR3aa: CAISGGVDEQFF; CDR3nt: TGTGCCATCAGTGGGGGGGTGGATGAGCAGTTCTTC
v_gene: TRBV5-1; abundance: NA; d_gene: NA; j_gene: TRBJ2-5; CDR3aa: CASRLGTGTQYF; CDR3nt: TGCGCCAGCAGACTGGGAACAGGGACCCAGTACTTC
v_gene: TRBV12-3/TRBV12-4; abundance: few; d_gene: TRBD1; j_gene: TRBJ1-5; CDR3aa: CASRLGTGGPQPQHF; CDR3nt: TGTGCCAGCAGGTTAGGGACAGGGGGCCCTCAGCCCCAGCATTTT
v_gene: TRBV25-1; abundance: many; d_gene: NA; j_gene: TRBJ2-2; CDR3aa: CASSEGGGTGELFF; CDR3nt: TGTGCCAGCAGTGAAGGAGGCGGCACCGGGGAGCTGTTTTTT
v_gene: TRBV18; abundance: few; d_gene: NA; j_gene: TRBJ1-4; CDR3aa: CASSPDRDFLNEKLFF; CDR3nt: TGTGCCAGCTCACCTGACCGGGACTTCCTTAATGAAAAACTGTTTTTT
v_gene: TRBV20-1; abundance: many; d_gene: TRBD2; j_gene: TRBJ2-5; CDR3aa: CSAPRLAGTEETQYF; CDR3nt: TGCAGTGCTCCCCGACTAGCGGGGACTGAGGAGACCCAGTACTTC
v_gene: TRBV5-5; abundance: many; d_gene: TRBD1; j_gene: TRBJ1-4; CDR3aa: CASTQSAGGNEKLFF; CDR3nt: TGTGCCAGCACCCAATCCGCAGGGGGAAATGAAAAACTGTTTTTT
v_gene: TRBV12-3/TRBV12-4; abundance: NA; d_gene: TRBD1; j_gene: TRBJ1-1; CDR3aa: CASSHFGQDTEAFF; CDR3nt: TGTGCCAGCAGTCACTTCGGACAGGACACTGAAGCTTTCTTT
v_gene: TRBV7-8; abundance: NA; d_gene: NA; j_gene: TRBJ2-5; CDR3aa: CASSLPEQETQYF; CDR3nt: TGTGCCAGCAGCTTACCAGAACAAGAGACCCAGTACTTC
v_gene: TRBV24-1; abundance: NA; d_gene: NA; j_gene: TRBJ2-7; CDR3aa: CATSDPPLDEQYF; CDR3nt: TGTGCCACCAGTGACCCGCCCCTTGACGAGCAGTACTTC
v_gene: TRBV19; abundance: few; d_gene: TRBD2; j_gene: TRBJ2-3; CDR3aa: CAVRTSGGTDTQYF; CDR3nt: TGTGCCGTCCGAACTAGCGGAGGCACAGATACGCAGTATTTT
v_gene: TRBV29-1; abundance: many; d_gene: TRBD1; j_gene: TRBJ1-1; CDR3aa: CSDLTGDMNTEAFF; CDR3nt: TGCAGCGATTTGACAGGGGACATGAACACTGAAGCTTTCTTT
v_gene: TRBV29-1; abundance: many; d_gene: NA; j_gene: TRBJ2-3; CDR3aa: CSVESENGDTQYF; CDR3nt: TGCAGCGTTGAGTCGGAAAATGGAGATACGCAGTATTTT
v_gene: TRBV7-2; abundance: many; d_gene: NA; j_gene: TRBJ2-1; CDR3aa: CASSLLGQDYNEQFF; CDR3nt: TGTGCCAGCAGTCTTTTGGGACAAGACTACAATGAGCAGTTCTTC
v_gene: TRBV15; abundance: many; d_gene: TRBD1; j_gene: TRBJ1-6; CDR3aa: CATSGTGPLHF; CDR3nt: TGTGCCACCAGCGGGACAGGGCCCCTCCACTTT
v_gene: TRBV5-5; abundance: NA; d_gene: NA; j_gene: TRBJ2-6; CDR3aa: CASSLGVGANSGANVLTF; CDR3nt: TGTGCCAGCAGCTTGGGAGTAGGGGCCAACTCTGGGGCCAACGTCCTGACTTTC
v_gene: TRBV20-1; abundance: few; d_gene: NA; j_gene: TRBJ1-1; CDR3aa: CSARGGPRTEAFF; CDR3nt: TGCAGTGCTAGAGGCGGACCACGGACTGAAGCTTTCTTT
v_gene: TRBV6-5; abundance: few; d_gene: NA; j_gene: TRBJ1-4; CDR3aa: CASSYSGGREKLFF; CDR3nt: TGTGCCAGCAGTTACTCAGGGGGGAGGGAAAAACTGTTTTTT
v_gene: TRBV5-5; abundance: many; d_gene: NA; j_gene: TRBJ2-1; CDR3aa: CASSPGLNNEQFF; CDR3nt: TGTGCCAGCAGCCCCGGCCTTAACAATGAGCAGTTCTTC
v_gene: TRBV5-5; abundance: NA; d_gene: NA; j_gene: TRBJ1-1; CDR3aa: CASSLARMNTEAFF; CDR3nt: TGTGCCAGCAGCTTGGCACGGATGAACACTGAAGCTTTCTTT
v_gene: TRBV20-1; abundance: many; d_gene: NA; j_gene: TRBJ2-1; CDR3aa: CSARGRSRDGEFF; CDR3nt: TGCAGTGCTAGAGGAAGAAGCAGGGATGGTGAGTTCTTC
v_gene: TRBV7-2; abundance: many; d_gene: NA; j_gene: TRBJ1-2; CDR3aa: CASSSLRGTGYTF; CDR3nt: TGTGCCAGCAGCTCCCTGCGAGGGACCGGCTACACCTTC
v_gene: TRBV20-1; abundance: many; d_gene: NA; j_gene: TRBJ2-7; CDR3aa: CSARFVRAGYEQYF; CDR3nt: TGCAGTGCTAGGTTCGTGCGGGCGGGGTACGAGCAGTACTTC
v_gene: TRBV30; abundance: few; d_gene: NA; j_gene: TRBJ2-7; CDR3aa: CAWTEGRGIYEQYF; CDR3nt: TGTGCCTGGACGGAGGGGCGAGGGATATACGAGCAGTACTTC
v_gene: TRBV7-9; abundance: many; d_gene: NA; j_gene: TRBJ1-1; CDR3aa: CASSSQTGRMNTEAFF; CDR3nt: TGTGCCAGCAGCTCGCAGACCGGACGGATGAACACTGAAGCTTTCTTT
v_gene: TRBV20-1; abundance: many; d_gene: NA; j_gene: TRBJ2-7; CDR3aa: CSARVVYEQYF; CDR3nt: TGCAGTGCTAGGGTAGTATACGAGCAGTACTTC
v_gene: TRBV27; abundance: NA; d_gene: NA; j_gene: TRBJ2-1; CDR3aa: CASSLDGGGYNERFF; CDR3nt: TGTGCCAGCAGTTTAGATGGCGGGGGCTACAATGAGCGGTTCTTC
v_gene: TRBV27; abundance: NA; d_gene: NA; j_gene: TRBJ2-1; CDR3aa: CASSELSSYNEQFF; CDR3nt: TGTGCCAGCAGTGAGCTGAGCTCCTACAATGAGCAGTTCTTC
v_gene: TRBV11-2; abundance: few; d_gene: NA; j_gene: TRBJ2-6; CDR3aa: CASRVRGSGANVLTF; CDR3nt: TGTGCCAGCAGGGTCCGGGGCTCTGGGGCCAACGTCCTGACTTTC
v_gene: TRBV27; abundance: NA; d_gene: NA; j_gene: TRBJ2-7; CDR3aa: CASGPGGQEQYF; CDR3nt: TGTGCCAGCGGGCCTGGGGGTCAAGAGCAGTACTTC
v_gene: TRBV20-1; abundance: few; d_gene: TRBD2; j_gene: TRBJ2-2; CDR3aa: CSAREGLLTFTGELFF; CDR3nt: TGCAGTGCTAGGGAGGGACTACTCACCTTCACCGGGGAGCTGTTTTTT
v_gene: TRBV5-8; abundance: many; d_gene: TRBD1; j_gene: TRBJ2-1; CDR3aa: CASSSGTDYNEQFF; CDR3nt: TGTGCCAGCAGCTCCGGGACAGATTACAATGAGCAGTTCTTC
v_gene: TRBV9; abundance: NA; d_gene: NA; j_gene: TRBJ2-3; CDR3aa: CASSPYRQDADTQYF; CDR3nt: TGTGCCAGCAGCCCTTATCGACAGGACGCAGATACGCAGTATTTT